The clone carrying this T cell receptor (beta chain) was seen only once. The record originates from a study of blood T cell repertoires in COVID-19. The V end lost 5 bases, the J end lost 3 bases, and 8 bases lay between the germline ends. Germline V gene sequence: CDR1 MRHNA, CDR2 SNTAGT. The CDR3 has 12 residues. Assay: immunoSEQ multiplex PCR; the TCRdb copy retains only in-frame clones and omits some. The table includes roughly 450,000 clones, less than 95% detected once. The gene calls are TRBV6-4 and TRBJ2-7, with D possibly TRBD2 on 5 matching bases. This sequence was found in a man younger than 35 who had recovered from COVID-19. The sample was PBMCs or T cells enriched from blood (not recorded which). The CDR3 here is CASSFRGYEQYF. As DNA, the CDR3 is TGTGCCAGCAGTTTTCGGGGCTACGAGCAGTACTTC.